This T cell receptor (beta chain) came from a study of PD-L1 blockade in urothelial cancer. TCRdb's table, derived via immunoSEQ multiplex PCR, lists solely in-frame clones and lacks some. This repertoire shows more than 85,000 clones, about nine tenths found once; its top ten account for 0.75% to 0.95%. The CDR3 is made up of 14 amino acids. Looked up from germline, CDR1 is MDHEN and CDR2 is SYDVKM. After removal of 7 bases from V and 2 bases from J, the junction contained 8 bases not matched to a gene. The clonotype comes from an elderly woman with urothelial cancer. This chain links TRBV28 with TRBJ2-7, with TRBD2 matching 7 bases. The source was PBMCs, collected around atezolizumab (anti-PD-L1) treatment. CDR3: CASTRTLAPYEQYF. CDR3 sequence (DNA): TGTGCCAGCACGAGAACACTAGCGCCCTACGAGCAGTACTTC.